The 22 T cell receptor beta chains below come from one sample, sequenced in a study of early T cells in non-severe SARS-CoV-2 infection (dated by TCRdb to the early 2020s). The method was 5' RACE. The instrument was a NextSeq 500. TCRdb took the public reads, trimmed them with fastp at Q25, ran MiXCR for clone calling and kept in-frame beta chains. Each CDR3 protein appears once, grouped with its most common genes and DNA. The table for this sample lists some 57,000 distinct CDR3 sequences; around 6% of them were counted only once. Together, the top ten hold roughly 7% of the sample. Sequencing was done on a sample of whole blood. The receptor source for this set is an adult who was a healthcare worker with PCR-confirmed SARS-CoV-2 infection or an uninfected control (not recorded which).

This clonotype was counted ten times or more. The chain has TRBV6-6 and TRBJ2-1; a weak D match, TRBD2 (6 bases). Between the trimmed V and J ends, which lost 0 bases and 0 bases, there was a span of 15 bases. CDR3 length: 18 residues. Germline values: CDR1 MNHNY, CDR2 SVGAGI (reference sequence). As DNA, the CDR3 is TGTGCCAGCAGTTACTCGCCGCGGGGCCCCAGCTCCTACAATGAGCAGTTCTTC. It codes for CASSYSPRGPSSYNEQFF.

The chain uses TRBV9 and TRBJ2-1; D might be TRBD2 (6 bases). In germline, CDR1 is SGDLS, CDR2 YYNGEE. CDR3 length: 16 residues. V dropped 3 bases and J dropped 9 bases, with 22 bases sitting between them. The CDR3 DNA reads TGTGCCAGCAGCGCCGCCTTACTAGCTATGTCTCCTGAGCAGTTCTTC. Its protein product is CASSAALLAMSPEQFF.

In its sample, this clonotype was seen many times. The V and J genes are TRBV10-3 and TRBJ2-1; 10 positions match TRBD1. The J segment lost 7 bases and the V segment lost 5 bases, leaving 8 bases of the junction unmatched. Germline loops: CDR1 ENHRY, CDR2 SYGVKD. This CDR3 contains 15 residues. Here the CDR3 reads CAISPGQGSRNEQFF. CDR3 in DNA: TGTGCCATCAGTCCGGGACAGGGGTCGAGAAATGAGCAGTTCTTC.

Many counts were recorded for this clonotype. The gene calls are TRBV30 and TRBJ2-6; a weak D match, TRBD2 (6 bases). CDR1 is GTSNPN and CDR2 is SVGIG in the germline V gene (reference sequence). The CDR3 has 14 amino acids. The V and J ends lost 5 bases and 2 bases respectively, with 10 bases between them. The CDR3 DNA follows: TGTGCCTGGTACCGCGGGGCTGGGGCCAACGTCCTGACTTTC. It codes for CAWYRGAGANVLTF.

The table lists this clonotype with many counts. The chain recombines TRBV6-2 or TRBV6-3 with TRBJ2-1; 11 nucleotides agree with TRBD2. J was trimmed by 8 bases and V by 2 bases; bases with no gene match: 5. The CDR3 has 15 amino acids. CDR1 MNHEY and CDR2 SVGEGT come from the germline V gene. CDR3 sequence: CASSYIAGGIDEQFF. The CDR3 DNA sequence: TGTGCCAGCAGTTACATAGCGGGGGGGATCGATGAGCAGTTCTTC.

This clonotype was seen only once. This may be a read error: a much more frequent sequence differs by one nucleotide. A read error is likely, as this CDR3 ends without the conserved phenylalanine or tryptophan. The chain has TRBV5-4 and TRBJ1-2, with 8 bases that match TRBD1. The CDR3 covers 12 residues. Germline V lookup: CDR1 SGHNT, CDR2 YYREEE (reference sequence). The J segment lost 8 bases and the V segment lost 2 bases, leaving 2 bases of the junction unmatched. The CDR3 nucleotides read TGTGCCAGCAGCTTCCGACAGGGGGGCTACACCCTC. Protein: CASSFRQGGYTL.

Ten or more counts support this clonotype. The chain recombines TRBV20-1 with TRBJ2-5; 9 bases line up with TRBD2. V gave up 3 bases and J gave up 5 bases; unmatched junction bases: 7. The germline V gene encodes CDR1 DFQATT and CDR2 SNEGSKA (reference sequence). The CDR3 has 14 residues. As DNA, the CDR3 is TGCAGTGCTAGGCCCTGGACTAGCGATGAGACCCAGTACTTC. It codes for CSARPWTSDETQYF.

This clonotype was found many times. The chain recombines TRBV20-1 with TRBJ2-5; D uncertain. Trimming shortened V by 1 base and J by 4 bases, and 4 bases separated the two germline ends. The CDR3 has 11 residues. CDR1 is DFQATT and CDR2 is SNEGSKA in the germline V gene (reference sequence). For the CDR3, the DNA is TGCAGTGCTAGAGTTACAGAGACCCAGTACTTC. It is translated as CSARVTETQYF.

This clonotype showed up many times. The chain has TRBV3-1 and TRBJ1-1; D may be TRBD1 (5 bases). V lost 0 bases and J 7 bases, leaving 12 bases between the germline ends. The CDR3 runs to 14 residues. Germline values: CDR1 LGHDT, CDR2 YNNKEL (reference sequence). For the CDR3, the DNA is TGTGCCAGCAGCCAAGATGAGACAGAAAGTGAAGCTTTCTTT. It encodes CASSQDETESEAFF.

This clonotype was counted at least ten times. The chain has TRBV5-4 and TRBJ1-2, with no clear D. Trimming shortened V by 3 bases and J by 0 bases, and 6 bases separated the two germline ends. Germline V gives CDR1 SGHNT, CDR2 YYREEE (reference sequence). The CDR3 extends over 13 amino acids. The CDR3 protein is CASSSTSNYGYTF. DNA of the CDR3: TGTGCCAGCAGCTCAACCTCTAACTATGGCTACACCTTC.

This clonotype was observed once. At one end the junction does not follow the germline gene, possibly because of a read error. The genes are TRBV6-2 or TRBV6-3 and TRBJ2-6, with D perhaps matching TRBD1 (5 bases). Germline V gene sequence: CDR1 MNHEY, CDR2 SVGEGT. The CDR3 extends over 15 amino acids. CDR3 region: CASTVTASGANVLSF. The CDR3 DNA is TGTGCCAGCACAGTGACTGCCTCTGGGGCCAACGTCCTGAGTTTC.

V usage is TRBV20-1 and J usage is TRBJ1-5; the D gene is possibly TRBD1 (5 bases). Germline lookup yields CDR1 DFQATT and CDR2 SNEGSKA (reference sequence). This CDR3 is built from 14 residues. The V end was cut by 2 bases, the J end by 5 bases, with 13 bases between. The CDR3, as DNA: TGCAGTGCTAGACCAGGGAGTGGGTATCAGCCCCAGCATTTT. It yields the protein CSARPGSGYQPQHF.

V gene TRBV5-1 combines with J gene TRBJ1-1; no definite D call. This CDR3 has 14 amino acids. Trimming removed 4 bases at V and 3 bases at J, with 13 bases between. Germline V gene data show CDR1 as SGHRS and CDR2 as YFSETQ. The CDR3 region is CASSGTWADTEAFF. Here the CDR3 DNA reads TGCGCCAGCAGCGGAACATGGGCAGACACTGAAGCTTTCTTT.

This clonotype was seen at least ten times. The J gene is TRBJ2-1, the V gene TRBV11-2; TRBD2 agrees at 13 bases. The J segment lost 0 bases and the V segment lost 5 bases, leaving 7 bases of the junction unmatched. CDR3 length equals 18 residues. CDR1 and CDR2 (germline): SGHAT, FQNNGV. This CDR3 is CASSRGLAGLSSYNEQFF. The CDR3 nucleotides are TGTGCCAGCAGCCGGGGACTAGCGGGACTGAGCTCCTACAATGAGCAGTTCTTC.

A few counts support this clonotype. The V call is TRBV6-5, the J call TRBJ2-1; TRBD1 matches 8 bases. This CDR3 region has 12 residues. Germline lookup yields CDR1 MNHEY and CDR2 SVGAGI. The V and J ends lost 4 bases and 14 bases, in that order; junction bases with no gene match: 7. The DNA of the CDR3 is TGTGCCAGCAGTTCGCTGGACAGGGTAAAGTTCTTC. It specifies CASSSLDRVKFF.

This clonotype was detected many times. V is TRBV12-3 or TRBV12-4 and J is TRBJ1-1, with unresolved D. V was trimmed by 11 bases and J by 7 bases, leaving 11 bases between them. The CDR3 loop spans 10 amino acids. Here the CDR3 reads CAVKPFEAFF. In DNA form, the CDR3 reads TGTGCCGTCAAACCCTTTGAAGCTTTCTTT.

This clonotype came up once. The V gene is TRBV10-3, the J gene TRBJ2-5; 9 bases align to TRBD1. In germline, CDR1 is ENHRY, CDR2 SYGVKD. J gave up 5 bases and V 3 bases, and 1 base lay outside the gene matches. This CDR3 is 13 amino acids long. For the CDR3, the DNA is TGTGCCATCAGTGACGGACAGGGGGAGACCCAGTACTTC. This sequence encodes CAISDGQGETQYF.

This clonotype was observed at least ten times. The V call is TRBV20-1, the J call TRBJ1-1; D may be TRBD1 (5 bases). Per the germline V gene, CDR1 is DFQATT and CDR2 is SNEGSKA (reference sequence). The CDR3 is 14 amino acids. V was cut by 6 bases and J by 2 bases, with 16 bases left in between. The CDR3 region has the DNA TGCAGTGCCGCCAGTGCCAGGGCAAACACTGAAGCTTTCTTT. It translates to CSAASARANTEAFF.

The rearrangement links TRBV29-1 to TRBJ2-1; 7 nucleotides match TRBD2. CDR1 is SQVTM, CDR2 ANQGSEA, per germline. This CDR3 contains 14 residues. Trimming removed 8 bases from V and 7 bases from J; junction bases left unmatched: 14. CDR3 in DNA: TGCAGCCTTGGCGGGTTTTCGGGAGGTAATGAGCAGTTCTTC. It translates to CSLGGFSGGNEQFF.

Here the CDR3 DNA reads TGTGCCAGCAGTTTTTGGAGGGGAGAAGAGACCCAGTACTTC. Amino acid sequence: CASSFWRGEETQYF. J is TRBJ2-5 and V is TRBV6-2 or TRBV6-3, with D tentatively TRBD2 (6 bases). CDR3 size: 14 residues. With 4 bases removed from V and 3 bases from J, the gap between germline ends came to 12 bases. Germline CDR1 reads MNHEY; CDR2 reads SVGEGT.

V gene TRBV30 combines with J gene TRBJ2-1; 10 bases fit TRBD2. Germline V gene data show CDR1 as GTSNPN and CDR2 as SVGIG (reference sequence). This CDR3 region has 15 residues. The junction had 10 bases not matched to a gene; V was cut back by 3 bases and J by 8 bases. The CDR3 loop is CAWRDTGTSVDEQFF. DNA for the CDR3: TGTGCCTGGAGGGACACCGGGACTAGCGTCGATGAGCAGTTCTTC.

This clonotype came up many times. J is TRBJ1-1 and V is TRBV7-6, with TRBD1 as a possible D gene (5 bases). The CDR3 spans 15 residues. Trimming cost V 5 bases and J 0 bases, with 13 bases left between them. Germline V gives CDR1 SGHVS, CDR2 FNYEAQ. The CDR3 region is CASSTRQTLNTEAFF. CDR3 sequence (DNA): TGTGCCAGCAGCACCCGACAGACCTTGAACACTGAAGCTTTCTTT.